These 2 T cell receptor beta chains share one sample of origin, sequenced in a study of blood T cell repertoires in COVID-19. Some clones are missing from TCRdb's copy, which holds only in-frame ones; the method was immunoSEQ multiplex PCR. The sample consists of tens of thousands of clones, approximately 85% of them appearing once. The material sequenced was peripheral blood. The receptors shown here come from an older man with acute or convalescent COVID-19.

The rearrangement links TRBV23-1 to TRBJ1-5; TRBD1 matches 7 bases. TRBV23-1 is an ORF, with its function uncertain. The CDR3 is 18 residues long. After removal of 2 bases from V and 0 bases from J, the junction contained 10 bases not matched to a gene. CDR3: CASSQVGAGGYSNQPQHF. The CDR3 DNA is TGCGCCAGCAGTCAAGTGGGGGCAGGGGGTTATAGCAATCAGCCCCAGCATTTT.

This clone was seen a handful of times. The chain is built from TRBV27 and TRBJ1-3; no definite D call. From germline, CDR1 is MNHEY and CDR2 SMNVEV (reference sequence). The ends were cut back, 6 bases at V and 7 bases at J, with 16 bases in the middle. This CDR3 is 14 amino acids long. The CDR3 sequence is CASRTSDRGNTIYF. CDR3 sequence (DNA): TGTGCCAGCAGAACGTCGGACCGGGGTAACACCATATATTTT.